This is a list of T cell receptor beta chains from one sample in a study of shared clonotypes between healthy human individuals. Using immunoSEQ multiplex PCR, the repertoire was profiled, and TCRdb retains in-frame clones only, with some absent. The data contain about 2 million clones, 90% to 95% of them seen just once; the ten biggest clones take up 0.1% to 0.15%. Source material: naive CD4+ T cells sorted from blood. The receptors shown here come from a man aged 18 to 29 in good health. The CDR3 runs from the conserved cysteine through the conserved F or W. D genes are given only for firm matches. Rows give clone size only sometimes, using once, few, many, or a class for an expanded clone.

D gene | J gene | clone size | V gene | CDR3 protein | CDR3 DNA
- | TRBJ2-5 | - | TRBV4-1 | CASSQGVSQRYQETQYF | TGCGCCAGCAGCCAGGGGGTAAGCCAACGGTACCAAGAGACCCAGTACTTC
- | TRBJ2-5 | - | TRBV6-1 | CASRIPGQETQYF | TGTGCCAGCAGAATCCCGGGGCAAGAGACCCAGTACTTC
- | TRBJ1-5 | - | TRBV7-9 | CASSPDRLDQPQHF | TGTGCCAGCAGCCCCGACAGGTTGGATCAGCCCCAGCATTTT
- | TRBJ2-7 | - | TRBV9 | CASSAQPAQNYEQYF | TGTGCCAGCAGCGCACAACCGGCCCAAAATTACGAGCAGTACTTC
- | TRBJ2-7 | - | TRBV5-4 | CASSFSSGRTYEQYF | TGTGCCAGCAGCTTCTCCTCAGGAAGAACCTACGAGCAGTACTTC
TRBD2 | TRBJ2-1 | - | TRBV7-9 | CASSRTSGSHNEQFF | TGTGCCAGCAGCAGGACTAGCGGGAGCCACAATGAGCAGTTCTTC
TRBD2 | TRBJ2-3 | - | TRBV2 | CASSFLTSGGQGDTQYF | TGTGCCAGCAGTTTTCTGACTAGCGGGGGGCAAGGAGATACGCAGTATTTT
- | TRBJ2-2 | - | TRBV5-6 | CASSSGTGELFF | TGTGCCAGCAGCAGCGGGACCGGGGAGCTGTTTTTT
- | TRBJ1-2 | - | TRBV28 | CASSPRTAANYGYTF | TGTGCCAGCAGTCCAAGGACAGCCGCTAACTATGGCTACACCTTC
TRBD1 | TRBJ2-5 | - | TRBV6-6 | CASSAGQVQETQYF | TGTGCCAGCAGCGCGGGACAGGTTCAAGAGACCCAGTACTTC
TRBD1 | TRBJ1-1 | - | TRBV10-1 | CASRAGTGNTEAFF | TGCGCCAGCAGGGCCGGGACAGGGAACACTGAAGCTTTCTTT
TRBD2 | TRBJ2-7 | - | TRBV27 | CASALWASGEPYEQYF | TGTGCCAGCGCCCTGTGGGCTAGCGGGGAGCCCTACGAGCAGTACTTC
- | TRBJ1-5 | - | TRBV21-1 | CASSKAQDRHRHYSNQPQHF | TGTGCCAGCAGCAAAGCGCAGGACAGGCATCGCCATTATAGCAATCAGCCCCAGCATTTT
- | TRBJ1-6 | few | TRBV7-9 | CASSLVEGRSPLHF | TGTGCCAGCAGCTTAGTTGAAGGGCGATCACCCCTCCACTTT
- | TRBJ2-1 | - | TRBV5-1 | CASSLGTAVIGEQFF | TGCGCCAGCAGCTTGGGGACGGCGGTTATAGGGGAGCAGTTCTTC
- | TRBJ2-7 | - | TRBV6-5 | CASSYFGYEQYF | TGTGCCAGCAGTTATTTCGGCTACGAGCAGTACTTC
- | TRBJ1-1 | - | TRBV18 | CASSYSGSTEAFF | TGTGCCAGCTCATATTCGGGATCCACTGAAGCTTTCTTT
TRBD1 | TRBJ1-4 | once | TRBV6-1 | CASSEHRGSDEKLFF | TGTGCCAGCAGTGAACACAGGGGTTCGGATGAAAAACTGTTTTTT
- | TRBJ2-5 | - | TRBV2 | CASSEALGGAQYF | TGTGCCAGCAGTGAAGCGCTTGGGGGAGCCCAGTACTTC
- | TRBJ2-7 | - | TRBV29-1 | CSATGSYEQYF | TGCAGCGCTACAGGTTCCTACGAGCAGTACTTC
- | TRBJ2-3 | - | TRBV7-2 | CASSSDPESIFRTDTQYF | TGTGCCAGCAGCTCCGACCCTGAGTCGATTTTTCGCACAGATACGCAGTATTTT
- | TRBJ2-7 | - | TRBV28 | CASSLPVTYEQYF | TGTGCCAGCAGTTTACCGGTTACCTACGAGCAGTACTTC
TRBD1 | TRBJ2-1 | - | TRBV7-3 | CASSLKGALYNEQFF | TGTGCCAGCAGCTTAAAGGGGGCTCTCTACAATGAGCAGTTCTTC
- | TRBJ2-1 | once | TRBV11-2 | CASSLGKGPNEQFF | TGTGCCAGCAGCTTAGGCAAGGGGCCCAATGAGCAGTTCTTC
TRBD1 | TRBJ1-4 | once | TRBV7-9 | CASSLGQWEKLFF | TGTGCCAGCAGCTTGGGACAGTGGGAAAAACTGTTTTTT
TRBD1 | TRBJ1-5 | - | TRBV18 | CASSPVTGNNQPQHF | TGTGCCAGCTCACCCGTGACAGGGAACAATCAGCCCCAGCATTTT
- | TRBJ2-3 | - | TRBV13 | CASSLHNTDTQYF | TGTGCCAGCAGTCTCCACAACACAGATACGCAGTATTTT
- | TRBJ1-2 | - | TRBV5-1 | CASRKDLNYGYTF | TGCGCCAGCAGAAAGGACCTTAACTATGGCTACACCTTC
TRBD2 | TRBJ2-2 | - | TRBV19 | CASSSDSGREDTGELFF | TGTGCCAGTAGTTCCGATAGCGGGAGGGAGGACACCGGGGAGCTGTTTTTT
- | TRBJ1-6 | - | TRBV7-8 | CASSLYDSSNSPLHF | TGTGCCAGCAGCTTATACGACAGCAGTAATTCACCCCTCCACTTT
- | TRBJ2-7 | - | TRBV18 | CASSPTVYEQYF | TGTGCCAGCTCACCAACGGTCTACGAGCAGTACTTC
- | TRBJ1-1 | - | TRBV28 | CASTGPPKNTEAFF | TGTGCCAGCACCGGACCGCCGAAGAACACTGAAGCTTTCTTT
- | TRBJ2-2 | - | TRBV7-3 | CASSTAGAGELFF | TGTGCCAGCAGCACCGCAGGGGCCGGGGAGCTGTTTTTT
- | TRBJ1-3 | - | TRBV7-2 | CASSPNPPGGEAGNTIYF | TGTGCCAGCAGCCCCAACCCGCCGGGGGGCGAAGCTGGAAACACCATATATTTT
- | TRBJ1-1 | - | TRBV7-3 | CASSWGYQNTEAFF | TGTGCCAGCAGCTGGGGTTATCAAAACACTGAAGCTTTCTTT
- | TRBJ2-3 | - | TRBV4-2 | CASSLATGDTQYF | TGTGCCAGCAGCCTGGCCACAGGAGATACGCAGTATTTT
TRBD1 | TRBJ2-3 | - | TRBV5-1 | CASSGQGATDTQYF | TGCGCCAGCAGCGGACAGGGGGCTACAGATACGCAGTATTTT
- | TRBJ1-5 | - | TRBV2 | CASIRDSNQPQHF | TGTGCCAGCATCCGAGATAGCAATCAGCCCCAGCATTTT
TRBD1 | TRBJ1-4 | once | TRBV2 | CASQAGGEKLFF | TGTGCCAGCCAGGCAGGGGGGGAAAAACTGTTTTTT
TRBD1 | TRBJ1-4 | - | TRBV4-1 | CASSSPRGGEVYEKLFF | TGCGCCAGCAGCTCCCCTAGAGGGGGCGAGGTGTATGAAAAACTGTTTTTT
TRBD2 | TRBJ2-1 | - | TRBV4-1 | CASSQDRYGTSGGVPYNEQFF | TGCGCCAGCAGCCAAGATAGATACGGGACTAGCGGGGGGGTCCCCTACAATGAGCAGTTCTTC
- | TRBJ2-7 | - | TRBV5-6 | CASSGSVDGSYEQYF | TGTGCCAGCAGCGGCTCGGTGGACGGCTCCTACGAGCAGTACTTC
- | TRBJ2-7 | - | TRBV5-4 | CASSERGTYEQYF | TGTGCCAGCAGCGAAAGGGGTACCTACGAGCAGTACTTC
- | TRBJ1-6 | - | TRBV6-6 | CASSRDNSPLHF | TGTGCCAGCAGTCGGGACAACTCACCCCTCCACTTT
TRBD1 | TRBJ2-7 | once | TRBV29-1 | CSTRQGSSYEQYF | TGCAGCACCCGACAGGGGAGCTCCTACGAGCAGTACTTC
TRBD2 | TRBJ2-3 | once | TRBV18 | CASSPRGSTDTQYF | TGTGCCAGCTCACCGCGGGGGAGCACAGATACGCAGTATTTT
TRBD2 | TRBJ2-3 | - | TRBV7-6 | CASRSAGGVSTDTQYF | TGTGCCAGCAGATCAGCGGGGGGCGTATCCACAGATACGCAGTATTTT
TRBD1 | TRBJ1-4 | - | TRBV30 | CAWSVTGGNEKLFF | TGTGCCTGGAGTGTAACAGGGGGGAATGAAAAACTGTTTTTT
TRBD1 | TRBJ2-7 | - | TRBV5-1 | CASSRDRGDLEQYF | TGCGCCAGCAGTCGGGACAGGGGCGACCTCGAGCAGTACTTC
TRBD1 | TRBJ2-7 | - | TRBV15 | CATSRAGTATYEQYF | TGTGCCACCAGCAGAGCCGGGACAGCTACCTACGAGCAGTACTTC
- | TRBJ2-5 | - | TRBV10-1 | CASSAWAGETQYF | TGCGCCAGCAGTGCTTGGGCCGGTGAGACCCAGTACTTC